Here is one T cell receptor beta chain with its context. Its specificity is not known. This sample is drawn from a study of a mutant IDH1 vaccine in newly diagnosed glioma. Study in general: Vaccines began 4-6 weeks after radiotherapy alone, or with temozolomide cycles. Averaging 40.4 years of age, treated patients were approximately 62% male and 37.5% female.

The time point here: week 11, during vaccination. One vaccine dose held 300 ug of mutant IDH1 20-mer peptide and came with topical imiquimod. Patients carried new grade 3 or 4 IDH1-mutant astrocytomas lacking nuclear ATRX. The protocol was immunoSEQ multiplex PCR, while the TCRdb copy is restricted to in-frame clones and leaves out a portion. The table records 110,000 or so clones, about 90% of them present only once. Germline CDR1 and CDR2: SQVTM and ANQGSEA. V gave up 4 bases and J gave up 2 bases; unmatched junction bases: 5. This CDR3 contains 13 residues. The source of this sequence is a woman between 45 and 65 years old with glioma. Source: PBMCs, taken from a glioma patient whose treatment included an IDH1 peptide vaccine. The chain joins TRBV29-1 to TRBJ2-7, with TRBD2 identical over 7 bases. The chain's CDR3 is CSVGGRPTYEQYF. In DNA form, the CDR3 reads TGCAGCGTTGGCGGGAGACCCACCTACGAGCAGTACTTC.